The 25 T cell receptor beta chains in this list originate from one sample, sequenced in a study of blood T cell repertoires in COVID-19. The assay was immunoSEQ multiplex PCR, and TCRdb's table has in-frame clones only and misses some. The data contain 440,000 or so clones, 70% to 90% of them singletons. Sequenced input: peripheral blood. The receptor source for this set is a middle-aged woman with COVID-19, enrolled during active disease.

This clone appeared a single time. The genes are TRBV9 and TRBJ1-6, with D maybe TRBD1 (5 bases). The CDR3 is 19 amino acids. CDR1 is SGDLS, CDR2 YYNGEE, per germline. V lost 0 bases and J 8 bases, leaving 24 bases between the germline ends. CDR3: CASSVEDRRGGLIDSPLHF. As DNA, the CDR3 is TGTGCCAGCAGCGTAGAAGATAGACGGGGGGGACTGATTGATTCACCCCTCCACTTT. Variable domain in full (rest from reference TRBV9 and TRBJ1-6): DSGVTQTPKHLITATGQRVTLRCSPRSGDLSVYWYQQSLDQGLQFLIQYYNGEERAKGNILERFSAQQFPDLHSELNLSSLELGDSALYFCASSVEDRRGGLIDSPLHFGNGTRLTVT.

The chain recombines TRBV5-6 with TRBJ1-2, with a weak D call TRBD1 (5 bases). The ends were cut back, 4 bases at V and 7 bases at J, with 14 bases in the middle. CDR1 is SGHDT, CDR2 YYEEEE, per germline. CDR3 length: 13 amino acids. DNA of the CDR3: TGTGCCAGCAGCCCCGGGGGGTCGGGTGGCTACACCTTC. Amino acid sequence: CASSPGGSGGYTF. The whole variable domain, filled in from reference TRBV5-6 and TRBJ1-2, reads DAGVTQSPTHLIKTRGQQVTLRCSPKSGHDTVSWYQQALGQGPQFIFQYYEEEERQRGNFPDRFSGHQFPNYSSELNVNALLLGDSALYLCASSPGGSGGYTFGSGTRLTVV.

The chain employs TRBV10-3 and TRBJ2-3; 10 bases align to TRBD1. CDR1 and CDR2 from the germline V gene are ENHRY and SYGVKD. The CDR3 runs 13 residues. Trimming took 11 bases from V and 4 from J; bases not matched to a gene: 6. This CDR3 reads CAVPGQGPDTQYF. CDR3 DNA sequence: TGTGCCGTACCGGGACAGGGGCCAGATACGCAGTATTTT.

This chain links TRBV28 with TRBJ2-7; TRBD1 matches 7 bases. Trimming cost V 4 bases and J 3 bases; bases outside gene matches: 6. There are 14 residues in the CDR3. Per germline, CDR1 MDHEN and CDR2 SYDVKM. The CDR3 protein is CASSSTGLSYEQYF. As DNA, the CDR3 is TGTGCCAGCAGTTCGACAGGGTTGAGCTACGAGCAGTACTTC.

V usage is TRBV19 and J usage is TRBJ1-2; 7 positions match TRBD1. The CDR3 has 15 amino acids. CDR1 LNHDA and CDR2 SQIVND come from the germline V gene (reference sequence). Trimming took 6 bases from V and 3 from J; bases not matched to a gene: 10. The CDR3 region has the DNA TGTGCCAGTAGGGCCCCTGGCAGGGGGGACTATGGCTACACCTTC. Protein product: CASRAPGRGDYGYTF. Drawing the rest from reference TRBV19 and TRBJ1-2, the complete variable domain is DGGITQSPKYLFRKEGQNVTLSCEQNLNHDAMYWYRQDPGQGLRLIYYSQIVNDFQKGDIAEGYSVSREKKESFPLTVTSAQKNPTAFYLCASRAPGRGDYGYTFGSGTRLTVV.

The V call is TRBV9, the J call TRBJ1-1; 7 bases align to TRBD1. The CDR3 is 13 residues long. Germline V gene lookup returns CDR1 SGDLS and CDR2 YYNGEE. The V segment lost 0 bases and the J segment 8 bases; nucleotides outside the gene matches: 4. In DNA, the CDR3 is TGTGCCAGCAGCGTAGAAGGCAGGGGGGAAGCTTTCTTT. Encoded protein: CASSVEGRGEAFF.

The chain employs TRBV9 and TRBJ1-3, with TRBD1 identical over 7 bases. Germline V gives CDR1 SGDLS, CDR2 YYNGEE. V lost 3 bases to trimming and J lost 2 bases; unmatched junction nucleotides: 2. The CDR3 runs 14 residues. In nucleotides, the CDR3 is TGTGCCAGCAGCGCCGGGACAGCTGGAAACACCATATATTTT. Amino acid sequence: CASSAGTAGNTIYF.

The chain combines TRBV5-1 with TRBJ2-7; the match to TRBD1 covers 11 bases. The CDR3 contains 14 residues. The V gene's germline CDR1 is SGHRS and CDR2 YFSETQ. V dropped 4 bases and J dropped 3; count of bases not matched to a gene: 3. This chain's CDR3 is CASSPGQGVYEQYF. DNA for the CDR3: TGCGCCAGCAGCCCGGGACAGGGGGTCTACGAGCAGTACTTC.

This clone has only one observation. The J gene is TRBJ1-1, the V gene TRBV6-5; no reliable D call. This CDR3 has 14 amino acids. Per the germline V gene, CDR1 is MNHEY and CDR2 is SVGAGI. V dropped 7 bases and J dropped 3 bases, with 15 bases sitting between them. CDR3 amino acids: CASNFFGVDTEAFF. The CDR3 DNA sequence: TGTGCCAGCAACTTTTTCGGGGTAGACACTGAAGCTTTCTTT.

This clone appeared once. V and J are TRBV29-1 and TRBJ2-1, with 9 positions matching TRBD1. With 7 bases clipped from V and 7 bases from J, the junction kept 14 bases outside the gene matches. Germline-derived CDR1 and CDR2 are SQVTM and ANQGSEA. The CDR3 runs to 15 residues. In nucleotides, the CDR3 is TGCAGCGCTCTGACACCGGGACAGGGAAGAAATGAGCAGTTCTTC. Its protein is CSALTPGQGRNEQFF.

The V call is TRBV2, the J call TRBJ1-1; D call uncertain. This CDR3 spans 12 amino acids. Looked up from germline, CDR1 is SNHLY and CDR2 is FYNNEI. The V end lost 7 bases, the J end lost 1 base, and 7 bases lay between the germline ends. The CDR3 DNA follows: TGTGCCAGCAAGCAGGAGAACACTGAAGCTTTCTTT. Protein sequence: CASKQENTEAFF.

The CDR3 loop is CASSQTSGGYNEQFF. The CDR3 region has the DNA TGTGCCAGCAGTCAGACTAGCGGGGGGTACAATGAGCAGTTCTTC. The chain employs TRBV6-4 and TRBJ2-1; 13 bases are shared with TRBD2. J lost 4 bases, V lost 5 bases, and 2 bases had no gene match. Germline V CDR1 and CDR2: MRHNA, SNTAGT. The CDR3 is 15 amino acids.

The CDR3 reads CASSDTGRAEAFF. CDR3 nucleotides: TGTGCCAGCAGCGATACAGGGAGGGCTGAAGCTTTCTTT. This sequence joins TRBV14 and TRBJ1-1; maybe TRBD1 (6 bases). V shed 5 bases and J shed 6 bases, with 13 bases lying between them. Germline loops: CDR1 SGHDN, CDR2 FVKESK. CDR3 length equals 13 residues.

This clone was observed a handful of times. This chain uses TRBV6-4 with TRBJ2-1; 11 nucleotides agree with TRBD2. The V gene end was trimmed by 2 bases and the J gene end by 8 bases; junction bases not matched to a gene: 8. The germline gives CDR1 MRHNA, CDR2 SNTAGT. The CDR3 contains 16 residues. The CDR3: CASSDRETSGSYEQFF. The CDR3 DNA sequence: TGTGCCAGCAGTGACAGGGAAACTAGCGGGAGCTATGAGCAGTTCTTC.

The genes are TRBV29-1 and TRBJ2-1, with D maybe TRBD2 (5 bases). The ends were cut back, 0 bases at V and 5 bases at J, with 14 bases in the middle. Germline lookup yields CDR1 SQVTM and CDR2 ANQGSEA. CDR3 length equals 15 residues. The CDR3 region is CSVEDPGERNNEQFF. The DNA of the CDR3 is TGCAGCGTTGAAGATCCGGGCGAGCGGAACAATGAGCAGTTCTTC.

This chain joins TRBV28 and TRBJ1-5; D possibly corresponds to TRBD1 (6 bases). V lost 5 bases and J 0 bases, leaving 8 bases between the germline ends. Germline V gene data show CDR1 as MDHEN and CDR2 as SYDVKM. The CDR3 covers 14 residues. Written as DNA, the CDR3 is TGTGCCAGCAGTCGGACAGATAGCAATCAGCCCCAGCATTTT. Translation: CASSRTDSNQPQHF.

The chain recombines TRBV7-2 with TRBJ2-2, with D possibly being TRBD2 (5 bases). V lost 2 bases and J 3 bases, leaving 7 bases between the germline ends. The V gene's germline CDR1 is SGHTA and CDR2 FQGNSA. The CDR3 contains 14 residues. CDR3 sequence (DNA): TGTGCCAGCAGCTTACGGGGTTACACCGGGGAGCTGTTTTTT. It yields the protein CASSLRGYTGELFF.

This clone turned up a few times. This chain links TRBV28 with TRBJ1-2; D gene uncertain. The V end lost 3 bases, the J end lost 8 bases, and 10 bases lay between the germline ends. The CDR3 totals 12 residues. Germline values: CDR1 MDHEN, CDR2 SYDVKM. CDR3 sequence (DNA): TGTGCCAGCAGTTTTCGCAGTGGCGGCTACACCTTC. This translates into CASSFRSGGYTF.

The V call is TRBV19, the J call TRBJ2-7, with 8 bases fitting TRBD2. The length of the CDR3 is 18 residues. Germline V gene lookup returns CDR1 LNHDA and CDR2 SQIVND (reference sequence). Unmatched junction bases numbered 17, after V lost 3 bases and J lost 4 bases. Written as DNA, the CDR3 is TGTGCCAGTAGTATTGTTGGTATTCGAGCGGGAGCCTCATACGAGCAGTACTTC. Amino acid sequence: CASSIVGIRAGASYEQYF.

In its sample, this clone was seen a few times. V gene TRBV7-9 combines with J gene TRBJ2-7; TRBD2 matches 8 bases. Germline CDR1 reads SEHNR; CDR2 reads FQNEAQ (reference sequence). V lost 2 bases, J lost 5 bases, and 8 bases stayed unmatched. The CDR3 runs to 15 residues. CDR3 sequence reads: CASSLRSGSGNEQYF. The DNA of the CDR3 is TGTGCCAGCAGCTTAAGAAGCGGGAGTGGAAACGAGCAGTACTTC.

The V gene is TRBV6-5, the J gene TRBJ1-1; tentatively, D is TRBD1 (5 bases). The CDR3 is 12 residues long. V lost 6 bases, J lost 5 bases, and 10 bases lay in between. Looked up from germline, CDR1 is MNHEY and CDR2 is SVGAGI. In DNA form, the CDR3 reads TGTGCCAGCAGGGCGGGACGGACTGAAGCTTTCTTT. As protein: CASRAGRTEAFF.

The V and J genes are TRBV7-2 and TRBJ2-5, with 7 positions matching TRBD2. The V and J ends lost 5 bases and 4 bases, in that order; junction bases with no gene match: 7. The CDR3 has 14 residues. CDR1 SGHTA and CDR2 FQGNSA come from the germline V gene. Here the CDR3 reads CASSLSSSGETQYF. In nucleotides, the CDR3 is TGTGCCAGCAGCCTCTCTTCTAGCGGAGAGACCCAGTACTTC.

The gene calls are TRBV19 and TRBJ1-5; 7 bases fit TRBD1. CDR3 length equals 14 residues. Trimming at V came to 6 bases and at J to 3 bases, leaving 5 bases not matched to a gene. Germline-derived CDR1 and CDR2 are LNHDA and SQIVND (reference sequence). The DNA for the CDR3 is TGTGCCAGTAGCCAGACAGGGACCAATCAGCCCCAGCATTTT. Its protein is CASSQTGTNQPQHF.

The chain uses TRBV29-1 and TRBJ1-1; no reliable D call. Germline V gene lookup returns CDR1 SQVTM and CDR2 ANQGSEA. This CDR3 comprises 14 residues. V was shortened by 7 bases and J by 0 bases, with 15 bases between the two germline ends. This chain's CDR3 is CSATIPRVNTEAFF. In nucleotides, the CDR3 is TGCAGCGCTACAATACCGAGGGTGAACACTGAAGCTTTCTTT.

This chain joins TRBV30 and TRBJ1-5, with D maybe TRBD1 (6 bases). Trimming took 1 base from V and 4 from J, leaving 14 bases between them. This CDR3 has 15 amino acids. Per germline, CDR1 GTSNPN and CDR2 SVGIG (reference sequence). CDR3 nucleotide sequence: TGTGCCTGGAGTGCCACCCTAGGGGGAAATCAGCCCCAGCATTTT. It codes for CAWSATLGGNQPQHF. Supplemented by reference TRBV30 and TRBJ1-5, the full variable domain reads SQTIHQWPATLVQPVGSPLSLECTVEGTSNPNLYWYRQAAGRGLQLLFYSVGIGQISSEVPQNLSASRPQDRQFILSSKKLLLSDSGFYLCAWSATLGGNQPQHFGDGTRLSIL.